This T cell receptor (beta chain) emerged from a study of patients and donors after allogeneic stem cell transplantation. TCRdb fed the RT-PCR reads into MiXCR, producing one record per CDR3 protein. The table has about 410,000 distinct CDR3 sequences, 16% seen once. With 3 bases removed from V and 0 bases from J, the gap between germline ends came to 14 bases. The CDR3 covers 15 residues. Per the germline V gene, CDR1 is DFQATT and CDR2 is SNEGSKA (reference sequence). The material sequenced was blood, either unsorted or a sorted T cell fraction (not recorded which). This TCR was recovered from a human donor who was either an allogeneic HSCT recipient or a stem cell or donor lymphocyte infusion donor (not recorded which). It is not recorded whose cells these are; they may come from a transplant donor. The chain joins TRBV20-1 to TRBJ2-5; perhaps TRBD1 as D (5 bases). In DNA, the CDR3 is TGCAGTGCTAGGAGGCAGGGCCGAAACCAAGAGACCCAGTACTTC. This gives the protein CSARRQGRNQETQYF.